The present entry profiles one T cell receptor (beta chain) with its context. Stated time point: baseline pretreatment blood. Described treatment: 15 Gy SBRT to primary tumor, nephrectomy 4 weeks later. The patient's renal cell carcinoma had clear cell pathology. The data were taken from a study of radiation and T cells in renal cell carcinoma. The length of the CDR3 is 13 residues. Germline loops: CDR1 MNHEY, CDR2 SVGAGI. Trimming cost V 8 bases and J 7 bases, with 18 bases left between them. Clones were sequenced by immunoSEQ multiplex PCR, and TCRdb holds only the in-frame ones, with some missing. Of 110,000 to 150,000 clones detected, more than 70% appear once; the ten largest clones hold 12%.

The clonotype was recovered from a woman aged 45-65 years with renal cell carcinoma. The gene calls are TRBV6-5 and TRBJ2-7; unclear D gene. The sequencing used blood, collected from a patient whose treatment included radiotherapy and nephrectomy. CDR3 DNA sequence: TGTGCCAGCGCCCAAACGGCCCAACGGGAGCAGTACTTC. This sequence encodes CASAQTAQREQYF.